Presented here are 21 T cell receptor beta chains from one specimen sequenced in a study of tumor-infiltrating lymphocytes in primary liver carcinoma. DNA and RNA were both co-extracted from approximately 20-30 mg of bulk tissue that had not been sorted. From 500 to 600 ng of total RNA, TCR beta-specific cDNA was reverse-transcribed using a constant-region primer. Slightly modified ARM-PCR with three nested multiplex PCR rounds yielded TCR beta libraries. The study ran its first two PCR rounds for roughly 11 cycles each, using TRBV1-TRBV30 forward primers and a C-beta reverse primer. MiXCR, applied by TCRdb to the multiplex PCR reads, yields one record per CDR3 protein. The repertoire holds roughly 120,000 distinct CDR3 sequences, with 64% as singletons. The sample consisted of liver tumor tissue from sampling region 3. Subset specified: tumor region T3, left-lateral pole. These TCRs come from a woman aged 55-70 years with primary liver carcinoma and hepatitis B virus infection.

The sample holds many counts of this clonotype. CDR3 sequence (DNA): TGTGCCAGCAGCTCCCCAGGGGGTCTAAACACCGGGGAGCTGTTTTTT. It specifies CASSSPGGLNTGELFF. The chain uses TRBV7-9 and TRBJ2-2; 7 bases align to TRBD1. V lost 4 bases to trimming and J lost 2 bases; unmatched junction nucleotides: 7. CDR1 and CDR2 from the germline V gene are SEHNR and FQNEAQ (reference sequence). This CDR3 region has 16 residues.

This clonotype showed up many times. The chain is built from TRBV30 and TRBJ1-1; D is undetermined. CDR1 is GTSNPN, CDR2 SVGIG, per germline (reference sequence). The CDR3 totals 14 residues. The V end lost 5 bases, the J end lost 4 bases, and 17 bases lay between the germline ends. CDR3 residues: CAWEISLGGTEAFF. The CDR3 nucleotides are TGTGCCTGGGAGATCAGCCTGGGCGGCACTGAAGCTTTCTTT.

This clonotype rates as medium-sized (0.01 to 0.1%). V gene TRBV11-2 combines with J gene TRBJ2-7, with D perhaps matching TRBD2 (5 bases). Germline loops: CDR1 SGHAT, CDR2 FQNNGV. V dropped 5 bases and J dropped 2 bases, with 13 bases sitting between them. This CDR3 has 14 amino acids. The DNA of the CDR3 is TGTGCCAGCAGCATTACCTCCGGGACCTACGAGCAGTACTTC. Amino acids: CASSITSGTYEQYF.

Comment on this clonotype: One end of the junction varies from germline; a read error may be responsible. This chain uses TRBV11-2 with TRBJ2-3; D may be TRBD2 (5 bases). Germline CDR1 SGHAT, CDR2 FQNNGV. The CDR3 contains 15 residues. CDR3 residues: CASSLEFRGTDTQYF. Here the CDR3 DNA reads TGTGCCAGCAGTTTAGAGTTTAGAGGGACAGATACGCAGTATTTT. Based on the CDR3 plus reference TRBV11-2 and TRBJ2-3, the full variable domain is EAGVAQSPRYKIIEKRQSVAFWCNPISGHATLYWYQQILGQGPKLLIQFQNNGVVDDSQLPKDRFSAERLKGVDSTLKIQPAKLEDSAVYLCASSLEFRGTDTQYFGPGTRLTVL.

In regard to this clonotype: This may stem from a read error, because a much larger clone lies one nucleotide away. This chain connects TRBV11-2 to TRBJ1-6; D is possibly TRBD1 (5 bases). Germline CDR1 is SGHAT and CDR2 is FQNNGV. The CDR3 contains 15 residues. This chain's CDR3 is CACSLSTGYNSPLHF. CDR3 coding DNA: TGTGCCTGCAGCTTGAGCACAGGCTATAATTCACCCCTCCACTTT.

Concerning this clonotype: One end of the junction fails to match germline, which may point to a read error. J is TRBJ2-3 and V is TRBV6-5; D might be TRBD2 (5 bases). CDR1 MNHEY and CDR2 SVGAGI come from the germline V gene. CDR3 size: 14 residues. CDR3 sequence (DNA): TGTGACAGCAGTCCTAGCCCTCGTGACGGTACGCGGTATTTC. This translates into CDSSPSPRDGTRYF.

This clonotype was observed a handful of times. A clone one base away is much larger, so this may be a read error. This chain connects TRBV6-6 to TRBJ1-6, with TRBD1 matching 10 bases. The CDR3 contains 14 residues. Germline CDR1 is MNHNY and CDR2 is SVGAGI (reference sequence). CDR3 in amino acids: CASSRQGADSPFHF. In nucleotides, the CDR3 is TGTGCCAGCAGTCGACAGGGGGCGGATTCACCCTTCCACTTT.

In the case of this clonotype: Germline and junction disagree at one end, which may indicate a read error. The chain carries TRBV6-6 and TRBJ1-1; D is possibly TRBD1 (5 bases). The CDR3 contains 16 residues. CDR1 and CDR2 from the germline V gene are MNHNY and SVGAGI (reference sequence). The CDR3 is CASLPGHSPGGTETFF. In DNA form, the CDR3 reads TGTGCCAGCTTGCCGGGGCACAGTCCCGGGGGGACTGAAACTTTCTTT.

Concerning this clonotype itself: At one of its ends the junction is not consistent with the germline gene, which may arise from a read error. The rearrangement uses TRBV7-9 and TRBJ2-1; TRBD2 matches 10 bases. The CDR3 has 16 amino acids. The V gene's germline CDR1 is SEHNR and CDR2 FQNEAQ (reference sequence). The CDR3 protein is CASSSRISGRLNEQLF. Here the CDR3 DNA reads TGTGCCAGCAGCTCGCGAATTAGCGGGAGGTTAAATGAGCAGCTCTTC.

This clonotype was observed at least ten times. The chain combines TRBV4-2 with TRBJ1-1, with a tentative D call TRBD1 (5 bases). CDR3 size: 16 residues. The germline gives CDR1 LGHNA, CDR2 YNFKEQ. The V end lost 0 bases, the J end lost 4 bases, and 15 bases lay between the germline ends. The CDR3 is CASSQDLGGTGTEAFF. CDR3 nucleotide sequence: TGTGCCAGCAGCCAAGATCTTGGGGGAACAGGCACTGAAGCTTTCTTT.

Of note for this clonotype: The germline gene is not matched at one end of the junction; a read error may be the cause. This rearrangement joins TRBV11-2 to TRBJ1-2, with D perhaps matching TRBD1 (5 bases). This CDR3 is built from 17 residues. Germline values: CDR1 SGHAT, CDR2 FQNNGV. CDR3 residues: CANSLDPIRALRYGYTF. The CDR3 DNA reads TGTGCCAACAGCTTGGATCCGATCAGGGCACTGCGCTATGGCTACACCTTC.

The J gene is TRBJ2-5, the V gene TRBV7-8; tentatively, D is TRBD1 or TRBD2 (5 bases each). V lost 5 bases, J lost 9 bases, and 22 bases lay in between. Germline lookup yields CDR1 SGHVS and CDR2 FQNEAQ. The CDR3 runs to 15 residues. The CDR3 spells CASSPRDGPTSAQYF. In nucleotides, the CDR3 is TGTGCCAGCAGCCCTCGGGACGGACCGACTTCGGCCCAGTACTTC.

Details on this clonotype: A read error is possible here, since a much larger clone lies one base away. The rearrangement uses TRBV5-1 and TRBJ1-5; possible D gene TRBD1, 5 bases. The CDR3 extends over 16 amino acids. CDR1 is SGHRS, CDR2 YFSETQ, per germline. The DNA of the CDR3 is TGCGCCAGCAGCTTGGTACCGGGCAGGGAAAATCAGTCCCAGCATTTT. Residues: CASSLVPGRENQSQHF.

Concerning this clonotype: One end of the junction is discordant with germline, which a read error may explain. In DNA, the CDR3 is TGTGTCATCAGTGACGAGCGACCTAGCACAGATACGCAGTATTTT. Amino acids: CVISDERPSTDTQYF. The rearrangement uses TRBV10-3 and TRBJ2-3; D gene ambiguous. Germline values: CDR1 ENHRY, CDR2 SYGVKD. The CDR3 contains 15 residues.

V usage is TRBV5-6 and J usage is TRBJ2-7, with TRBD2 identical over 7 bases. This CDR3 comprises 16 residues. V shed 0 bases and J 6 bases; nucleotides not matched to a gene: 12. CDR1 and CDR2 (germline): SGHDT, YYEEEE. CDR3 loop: CASSLGLASGTLEQYF. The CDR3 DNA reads TGTGCCAGCAGCTTGGGGTTGGCTAGCGGTACCCTCGAGCAGTACTTC.

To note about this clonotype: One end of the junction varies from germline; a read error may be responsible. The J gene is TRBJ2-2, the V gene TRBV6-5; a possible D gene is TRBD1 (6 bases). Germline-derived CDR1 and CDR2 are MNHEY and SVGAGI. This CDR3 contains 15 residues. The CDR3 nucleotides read TGTGCCAGCAGGGAAGGGGATCGGGACACCCGGGAGCTGTTTTTT. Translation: CASREGDRDTRELFF.

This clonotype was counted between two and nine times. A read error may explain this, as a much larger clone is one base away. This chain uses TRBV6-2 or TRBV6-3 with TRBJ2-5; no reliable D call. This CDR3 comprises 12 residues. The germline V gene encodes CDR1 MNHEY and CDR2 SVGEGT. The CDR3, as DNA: TGTGCCAGCAGTTACTTCCAAGAGGCCCAGTACTTC. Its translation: CASSYFQEAQYF.

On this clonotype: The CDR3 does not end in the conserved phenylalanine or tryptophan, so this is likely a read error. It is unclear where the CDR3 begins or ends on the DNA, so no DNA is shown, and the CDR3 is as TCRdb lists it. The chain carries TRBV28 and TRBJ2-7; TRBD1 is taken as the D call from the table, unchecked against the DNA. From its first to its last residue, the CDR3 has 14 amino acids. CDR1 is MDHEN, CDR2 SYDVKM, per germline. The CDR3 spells CASISREGGSKQCL.

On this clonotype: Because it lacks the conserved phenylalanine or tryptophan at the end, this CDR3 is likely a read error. Here the CDR3 reads CASSLAGKGETQYL. CDR3 coding DNA: TGTGCCAGCAGCTTAGCAGGGAAGGGAGAGACCCAGTACTTA. The V call is TRBV11-2, the J call TRBJ2-5, with D possibly matching TRBD1 (5 bases). Germline loops: CDR1 SGHAT, CDR2 FQNNGV. V was clipped by 1 base and J by 4 bases, with 10 bases between them. The CDR3 extends over 14 amino acids.

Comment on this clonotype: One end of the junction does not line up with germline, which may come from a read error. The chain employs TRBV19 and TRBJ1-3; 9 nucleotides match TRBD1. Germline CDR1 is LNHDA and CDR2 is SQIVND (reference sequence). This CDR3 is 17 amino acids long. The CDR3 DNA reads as TGTGCTAGTAGTATTTTACAGGGGGCCGGCTCTGGAAGCACCATATATTTT. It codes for CASSILQGAGSGSTIYF.

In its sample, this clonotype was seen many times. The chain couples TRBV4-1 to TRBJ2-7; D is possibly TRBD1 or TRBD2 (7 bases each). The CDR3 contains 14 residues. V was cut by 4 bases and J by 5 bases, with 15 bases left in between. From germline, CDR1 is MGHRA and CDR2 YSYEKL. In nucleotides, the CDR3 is TGCGCCAGCAGCCCGAGCGGGACAGCCCACGAGCAGTACTTC. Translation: CASSPSGTAHEQYF.